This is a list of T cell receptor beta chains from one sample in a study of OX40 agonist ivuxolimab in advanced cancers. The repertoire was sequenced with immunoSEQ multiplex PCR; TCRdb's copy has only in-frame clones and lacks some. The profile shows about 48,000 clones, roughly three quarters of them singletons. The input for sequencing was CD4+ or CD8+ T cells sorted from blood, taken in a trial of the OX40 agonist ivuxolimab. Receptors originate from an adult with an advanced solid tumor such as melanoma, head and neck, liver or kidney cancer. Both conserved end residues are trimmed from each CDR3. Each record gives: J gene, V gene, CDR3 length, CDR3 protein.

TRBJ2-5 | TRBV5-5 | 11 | ASSWGNQETQY
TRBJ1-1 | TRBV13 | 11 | ASRLPLNTEAF
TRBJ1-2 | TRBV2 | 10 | ASNRDLGGYT
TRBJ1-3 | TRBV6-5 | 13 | ASSSSGSSGNTIY
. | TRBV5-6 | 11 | ASSSPWSYEQY
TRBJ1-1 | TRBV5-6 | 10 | ASSFLNTEAF
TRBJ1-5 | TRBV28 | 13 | ASSIRTGGHQPQH
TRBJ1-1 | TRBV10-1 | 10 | ASSEGPAEAF
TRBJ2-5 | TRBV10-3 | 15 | AISDLRRDNPGETQY
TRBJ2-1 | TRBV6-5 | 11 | ASSYREGNEQF
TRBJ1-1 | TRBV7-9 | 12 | ASSSDTGDTEAF
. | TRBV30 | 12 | AWSVWQGLGEQY
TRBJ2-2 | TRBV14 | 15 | ASSQEIVGWNTGELF
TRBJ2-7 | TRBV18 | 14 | ASSPGRASSPSEQY
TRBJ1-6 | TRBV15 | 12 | ATSSGGMSSPLH
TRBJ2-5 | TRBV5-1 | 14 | ASSFLTSGSDETQY
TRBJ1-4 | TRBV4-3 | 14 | ASSHRTGTGDEKLF
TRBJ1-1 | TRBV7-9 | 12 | ASSWAYMNTEAF
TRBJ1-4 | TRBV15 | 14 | ATSRRTGGDKEKLF
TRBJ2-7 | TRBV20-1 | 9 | SARDFYEQY
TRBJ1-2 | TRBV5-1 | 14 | ASSLVTSLSTYGYT
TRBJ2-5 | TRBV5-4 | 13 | ASSLFSGTQETQY
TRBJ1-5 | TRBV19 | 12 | ASSIGGPSTPQH
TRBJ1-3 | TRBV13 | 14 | ASRLRTESSGNTIY